This entry describes one TCR beta chain. The antigen is not known. This specimen belongs to a study of T-cell memory formation after mild COVID-19. Study details: TCR clusters were mostly donor specific.

Study results and limitations: SARS-CoV-2 specificity of second-wave clones peaking day 37 was unconfirmed. Whereas later expanders leaned CD4+, clones contracting day 15 to 85 showed a balanced CD4/CD8 makeup. Memory sampled before infection contained some responding clones, suggesting cross-reactive memory joined.

Trimming pared 4 bases from V and 5 bases from J, leaving 15 bases between. Germline V gene sequence: CDR1 SGDLS, CDR2 YYNGEE. This CDR3 has 14 residues. MiXCR, applied by TCRdb to the 5' RACE reads, yields one record per CDR3 protein. The table includes hundreds of thousands of distinct CDR3 sequences, roughly a quarter detected once. The rearrangement uses TRBV9 and TRBJ2-5, with D uncertain. This TCR derives from an adult woman who had mild COVID-19 (a few samples of this study predate the infection). Cell type and time point are not known. The specimen sequenced was PBMCs or a T cell subset sorted from them (not recorded which). Written as DNA, the CDR3 is TGTGCCAGCAGCCCCCAGGTGGGGTCGGAGACCCAGTACTTC. It codes for CASSPQVGSETQYF.